These T cell receptor beta chains were read from a single sample in a study of cytomegalovirus exposure and HLA in healthy donors. Method: immunoSEQ multiplex PCR; TCRdb's copy keeps in-frame clones and lacks some. The data show 170,000 or so clones, 70% to 90% seen once. Sequencing used PBMCs. The receptors derive from a girl between 5 and 17 years old in good health and CMV-seropositive. Each CDR3 is given with its conserved first and last residue.

cdr3_aa: CASSADSGNSPLHF
j_call: TRBJ1-6
v_call: TRBV5-6

cdr3_aa: CASSLGPTYEQYF
j_call: TRBJ2-7
v_call: TRBV11-3

cdr3_aa: CARDRSNFSGANVLTF
j_call: TRBJ2-6
v_call: TRBV7-9

cdr3_aa: CASSLGAISYNEQFF
j_call: TRBJ2-1
v_call: TRBV7-9

cdr3_aa: CASSFETGYDEQFF
j_call: TRBJ2-1
v_call: TRBV5-1

cdr3_aa: CASSEGRGVAYGYTF
j_call: TRBJ1-2
v_call: TRBV2

cdr3_aa: CASSLKAGGPFETQYF
j_call: TRBJ2-5
v_call: TRBV7-3

cdr3_aa: CASSLAKDRILSGGYTF
j_call: TRBJ1-2
v_call: TRBV7-8

cdr3_aa: CASSLGPVRDQPQHF
j_call: TRBJ1-5
v_call: TRBV11-2

cdr3_aa: CASRITSGGSYEQYF
j_call: TRBJ2-7
v_call: TRBV2

cdr3_aa: CASSQTGSTKEETQYF
j_call: TRBJ2-5
v_call: TRBV5-6

cdr3_aa: CASSSGVSYEQYF
j_call: TRBJ2-7
v_call: TRBV5-1

cdr3_aa: CASSPRGMGNTEAFF
j_call: TRBJ1-1
v_call: TRBV27

cdr3_aa: CASSQGGGYGYTF
j_call: TRBJ1-2
v_call: TRBV4-1

cdr3_aa: CASSQDRGTGFEKLFF
j_call: TRBJ1-4
v_call: TRBV4-1